Each of the 24 T cell receptor beta chains below was sequenced from the same sample in a study of blood T cell repertoires in COVID-19. Sequenced by immunoSEQ multiplex PCR; TCRdb stores in-frame clones only, minus some. The table lists 82,000 or so clones, about 89% of them singletons. The sequencing sample was made of PBMCs or T cells enriched from blood (not recorded which). The receptors shown here come from a woman aged 45 to 65 with acute COVID-19.

This chain connects TRBV7-9 to TRBJ1-2; perhaps TRBD1 as D (5 bases). The V gene lost 3 bases and the J gene lost 8 bases, with 19 bases spanning the gap. The CDR3 spans 15 residues. Germline CDR1 is SEHNR and CDR2 is FQNEAQ (reference sequence). CDR3 sequence reads: CASSLLYRTMPGYTF. The DNA of the CDR3 is TGTGCCAGCAGCTTGTTATACAGGACTATGCCCGGCTACACCTTC. Looking up the rest from reference TRBV7-9 and TRBJ1-2 gives the full variable domain: DTGVSQNPRHKITKRGQNVTFRCDPISEHNRLYWYRQTLGQGPEFLTYFQNEAQLEKSRLLSDRFSAERPKGSFSTLEIQRTEQGDSAMYLCASSLLYRTMPGYTFGSGTRLTVV.

The chain has TRBV13 and TRBJ2-7; a possible D gene is TRBD2 (6 bases). Germline values: CDR1 PRHDT, CDR2 FYEKMQ (reference sequence). The CDR3 sequence is 17 residues long. The V end lost 5 bases, the J end lost 0 bases, and 20 bases lay between the germline ends. The CDR3 DNA sequence: TGTGCCAGCAGCAGGTGGGAGGAGACAGAGAGCTCCTACGAGCAGTACTTC. This sequence encodes CASSRWEETESSYEQYF.

CDR3 nucleotides: TGTGCCTCGAGAGCCCGTGGCAATCAGCCCCAGCATTTT. It yields the protein CASRARGNQPQHF. The gene calls are TRBV19 and TRBJ1-5; D is unclear. CDR3 length: 13 amino acids. CDR1 LNHDA and CDR2 SQIVND come from the germline V gene (reference sequence). V lost 11 bases and J 2 bases, leaving 13 bases between the germline ends.

This chain connects TRBV6-4 to TRBJ2-7, with D maybe TRBD2 (5 bases). Germline CDR1 and CDR2: MRHNA and SNTAGT. The CDR3 is 15 amino acids. V lost 8 bases and J 7 bases, leaving 24 bases between the germline ends. The CDR3 sequence: CASRPSMGYREEQYF. Here the CDR3 DNA reads TGTGCCAGCCGCCCTTCTATGGGATACCGGGAAGAGCAGTACTTC.

The J gene is TRBJ2-7, the V gene TRBV14; 8 nucleotides agree with TRBD2. This CDR3 region has 18 residues. V lost 1 base and J lost 2; bases outside the gene matches: 13. Germline lookup yields CDR1 SGHDN and CDR2 FVKESK. CDR3 loop: CASSQAGFSSGRTYEQYF. The CDR3 DNA reads as TGTGCCAGCAGCCAAGCGGGATTTTCTAGCGGGCGCACCTACGAGCAGTACTTC.

This chain joins TRBV19 and TRBJ2-5; a weak D match, TRBD2 (7 bases). The CDR3 is 16 amino acids. The V end was cut by 7 bases, the J end by 1 base, with 19 bases between. Germline V lookup: CDR1 LNHDA, CDR2 SQIVND (reference sequence). CDR3 amino acids: CASKRGGDLPQETQYF. The CDR3, as DNA: TGTGCCAGTAAAAGGGGGGGGGATTTACCCCAAGAGACCCAGTACTTC.

This chain links TRBV5-1 with TRBJ1-6; D uncertain. CDR1 is SGHRS, CDR2 YFSETQ, per germline. The V end was cut by 3 bases, the J end by 7 bases, with 8 bases between. The CDR3 is 13 residues long. The CDR3 coding sequence is TGCGCCAGCAGCTCTTTACGGAATTCACCCCTCCACTTT. It specifies CASSSLRNSPLHF. The variable domain in full, with the rest retrieved from reference TRBV5-1 and TRBJ1-6, is KAGVTQTPRYLIKTRGQQVTLSCSPISGHRSVSWYQQTPGQGLQFLFEYFSETQRNKGNFPGRFSGRQFSNSRSEMNVSTLELGDSALYLCASSSLRNSPLHFGNGTRLTVT.

The rearrangement uses TRBV6-2 or TRBV6-3 and TRBJ1-3; TRBD1 matches 8 bases. The trim removed 6 bases at V and 1 base at J, leaving 2 bases unmatched. Germline V CDR1 and CDR2: MNHEY, SVGEGT. This CDR3 has 14 residues. CDR3 nucleotides: TGTGCCAGCAGCAGGACAGGGTCTGGAAACACCATATATTTT. It encodes CASSRTGSGNTIYF.

The J gene is TRBJ2-3, the V gene TRBV2; the D gene is possibly TRBD1 (7 bases). The V end lost 5 bases, the J end lost 0 bases, and 12 bases lay between the germline ends. Germline assignment: CDR1 SNHLY and CDR2 FYNNEI. The length of the CDR3 is 15 residues. The CDR3 DNA sequence: TGTGCCAGCAGTCCACAGGGGAGGAGCACAGATACGCAGTATTTT. Amino acid sequence: CASSPQGRSTDTQYF. Based on the CDR3 plus reference TRBV2 and TRBJ2-3, the full variable domain is EPEVTQTPSHQVTQMGQEVILRCVPISNHLYFYWYRQILGQKVEFLVSFYNNEISEKSEIFDDQFSVERPDGSNFTLKIRSTKLEDSAMYFCASSPQGRSTDTQYFGPGTRLTVL.

V is TRBV27 and J is TRBJ1-2; D uncertain. The CDR3 consists of 14 residues. Trimming pared 6 bases from V and 2 bases from J, leaving 13 bases between. CDR1 is MNHEY and CDR2 is SMNVEV in the germline V gene (reference sequence). This CDR3 reads CASSPPGSNYGYTF. The CDR3 region has the DNA TGTGCCAGCAGCCCCCCAGGCAGCAACTATGGCTACACCTTC.

This clone was observed a few times. The V gene is TRBV19, the J gene TRBJ1-6; D gene uncertain. Trimming removed 5 bases from V and 7 bases from J, with 24 bases in between. CDR1 is LNHDA and CDR2 is SQIVND in the germline V gene (reference sequence). The CDR3 covers 18 residues. The CDR3 DNA follows: TGTGCCAGTAGTGACCGACAATTCAAGAGGGATCGAAATTCACCCCTCCACTTT. Its protein product is CASSDRQFKRDRNSPLHF.

This clone was recorded a few times. This rearrangement joins TRBV4-2 to TRBJ2-3; possibly TRBD2 for D (5 bases). CDR1 and CDR2 from the germline V gene are LGHNA and YNFKEQ. Trimming took off 4 bases at V and 2 bases at J, with 13 bases between the two ends. The CDR3 consists of 15 residues. The CDR3 protein is CASSLGLKYTDTQYF. Here the CDR3 DNA reads TGTGCCAGCAGCCTCGGACTTAAGTACACAGATACGCAGTATTTT.

V gene TRBV29-1 combines with J gene TRBJ2-3, with 7 bases matching TRBD1. The V gene's germline CDR1 is SQVTM and CDR2 ANQGSEA. This CDR3 has 17 residues. The J segment lost 1 base and the V segment lost 3 bases, leaving 13 bases of the junction unmatched. CDR3 sequence (DNA): TGCAGCGTTGACCTCCCGGGACAGTACCGTGGCACAGATACGCAGTATTTT. Translated, it gives CSVDLPGQYRGTDTQYF.

The chain couples TRBV5-1 to TRBJ2-1; 12 bases are a match to TRBD1. CDR1 and CDR2 (germline): SGHRS, YFSETQ. The CDR3 is 15 amino acids. The V and J ends lost 4 bases and 7 bases, in that order; junction bases with no gene match: 6. The CDR3 spells CASSAGQGARNEQFF. The CDR3 nucleotides read TGCGCCAGCAGCGCGGGACAGGGGGCGAGAAATGAGCAGTTCTTC.

V gene TRBV6-2 or TRBV6-3 combines with J gene TRBJ2-7; TRBD2 matches at 7 bases. CDR3 size: 14 residues. Germline V gene data show CDR1 as MNHEY and CDR2 as SVGEGT. V shed 5 bases and J 5 bases; nucleotides not matched to a gene: 9. The CDR3 sequence is CASSTTSPHHEQYF. CDR3 coding DNA: TGTGCCAGCAGTACGACTAGCCCCCACCACGAGCAGTACTTC.

CDR3 protein: CASSLGLAGTYEQYF. CDR3 DNA: TGTGCCAGCAGCTTGGGACTAGCGGGGACCTACGAGCAGTACTTC. The J gene is TRBJ2-7, the V gene TRBV13, with TRBD2 identical over 13 bases. J lost 2 bases, V lost 3 bases, and 1 base had no gene match. The germline V gene has CDR1 PRHDT and CDR2 FYEKMQ (reference sequence). The CDR3 length is 15 residues. The entire variable domain, with the rest obtained from reference TRBV13 and TRBJ2-7, is as follows: AAGVIQSPRHLIKEKRETATLKCYPIPRHDTVYWYQQGPGQDPQFLISFYEKMQSDKGSIPDRFSAQQFSDYHSELNMSSLELGDSALYFCASSLGLAGTYEQYFGPGTRLTVT.

This chain uses TRBV25-1 with TRBJ2-3; the D gene is possibly TRBD1 (5 bases). V gave up 7 bases and J gave up 0 bases, with 14 bases separating them. In germline, CDR1 is MGHDK, CDR2 SYGVNS. The CDR3 has 15 residues. The DNA of the CDR3 is TGTGCCAGCACCGGGCAGGGCTCTAGCACAGATACGCAGTATTTT. It encodes CASTGQGSSTDTQYF.

This clone has just one count. The rearrangement joins TRBV30 to TRBJ1-2, with TRBD1 matching over 7 bases. The CDR3 extends over 18 amino acids. Trimming removed 2 bases from V and 2 bases from J; junction bases left unmatched: 17. CDR1 is GTSNPN and CDR2 is SVGIG in the germline V gene (reference sequence). CDR3: CAWSFTGVGRSRNYGYTF. The CDR3 DNA sequence: TGTGCCTGGAGTTTTACAGGGGTGGGTCGCTCCAGGAACTATGGCTACACCTTC.

The rearrangement joins TRBV4-1 to TRBJ2-7, with 10 bases matching TRBD2. With 3 bases clipped from V and 4 bases from J, the junction kept 6 bases outside the gene matches. The CDR3 sequence is 15 residues long. Germline CDR1 reads MGHRA; CDR2 reads YSYEKL. The CDR3 loop is CASSQVASGRYEQYF. The CDR3 region has the DNA TGCGCCAGCAGCCAGGTGGCTAGCGGGAGATACGAGCAGTACTTC.

V is TRBV7-9 and J is TRBJ1-1, with 7 bases identical to TRBD1. V was pared by 5 bases and J by 0 bases, with 12 bases of the junction left unmatched. Germline V lookup: CDR1 SEHNR, CDR2 FQNEAQ (reference sequence). There are 17 residues in the CDR3. CDR3 nucleotide sequence: TGTGCCAGCAGCCCCTTGGGACAGTCTCCTATGAACACTGAAGCTTTCTTT. Translated: CASSPLGQSPMNTEAFF.

This chain joins TRBV7-9 and TRBJ2-1; D remains unclear. Trimming stripped 2 bases from V and 4 bases from J, with 18 bases between. From germline, CDR1 is SEHNR and CDR2 FQNEAQ (reference sequence). The CDR3 contains 17 residues. CDR3 sequence (DNA): TGTGCCAGCAGCTTACCTCCTGAGCGAGAGTTTTACAATGAGCAGTTCTTC. It codes for CASSLPPEREFYNEQFF.

This clone appeared a few times. DNA of the CDR3: TGTGCCATCAGTGATCCCGGACAGCGGAATGAAAAACTGTTTTTT. It specifies CAISDPGQRNEKLFF. The rearrangement joins TRBV10-3 to TRBJ1-4; tentatively, D is TRBD1 (6 bases). The germline gives CDR1 ENHRY, CDR2 SYGVKD. Trimming removed 3 bases at V and 5 bases at J, with 13 bases between. This CDR3 is built from 15 residues.

The rearrangement joins TRBV5-4 to TRBJ1-6; the D gene is possibly TRBD1 (6 bases). The germline V and J ends were trimmed by 5 bases and 0 bases, with 15 bases remaining between them. The CDR3 sequence is 17 residues long. From germline, CDR1 is SGHNT and CDR2 YYREEE (reference sequence). The CDR3 loop reads CASSMGQFNSYNSPLHF. CDR3 nucleotides: TGTGCCAGCAGTATGGGACAATTCAACTCCTATAATTCACCCCTCCACTTT.

This clone was observed once. The V call is TRBV13, the J call TRBJ2-7, with TRBD1 as a possible D gene (5 bases). The germline V and J ends were trimmed by 5 bases and 5 bases, with 19 bases remaining between them. The V gene's germline CDR1 is PRHDT and CDR2 FYEKMQ (reference sequence). The CDR3 contains 15 residues. The CDR3 DNA is TGTGCCAGCAGCCTTCAGGGAATCGGCATCCACGAGCAGTACTTC. It is translated as CASSLQGIGIHEQYF.